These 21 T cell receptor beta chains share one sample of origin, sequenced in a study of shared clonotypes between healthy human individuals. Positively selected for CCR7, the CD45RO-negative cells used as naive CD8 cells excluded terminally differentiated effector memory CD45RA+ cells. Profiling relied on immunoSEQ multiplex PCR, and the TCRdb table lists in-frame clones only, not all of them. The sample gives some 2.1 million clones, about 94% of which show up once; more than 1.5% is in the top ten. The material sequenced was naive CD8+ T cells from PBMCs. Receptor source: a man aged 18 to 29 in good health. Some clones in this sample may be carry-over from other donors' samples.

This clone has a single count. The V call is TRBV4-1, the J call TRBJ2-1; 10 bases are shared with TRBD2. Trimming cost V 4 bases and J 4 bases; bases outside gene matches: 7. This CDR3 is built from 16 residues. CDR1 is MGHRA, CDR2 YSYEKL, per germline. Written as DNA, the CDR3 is TGCGCCAGCAGCCGCCAGCGGGAGGGCCTTTACAATGAGCAGTTCTTC. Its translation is CASSRQREGLYNEQFF.

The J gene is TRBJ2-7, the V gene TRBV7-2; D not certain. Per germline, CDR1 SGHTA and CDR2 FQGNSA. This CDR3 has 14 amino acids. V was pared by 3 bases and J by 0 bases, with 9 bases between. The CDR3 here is CASSFVEPSYEQYF. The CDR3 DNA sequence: TGTGCCAGCAGCTTCGTGGAACCCTCCTACGAGCAGTACTTC. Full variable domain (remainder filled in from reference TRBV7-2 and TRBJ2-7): GAGVSQSPSNKVTEKGKDVELRCDPISGHTALYWYRQSLGQGLEFLIYFQGNSAPDKSGLPSDRFSAERTGGSVSTLTIQRTQQEDSAVYLCASSFVEPSYEQYFGPGTRLTVT.

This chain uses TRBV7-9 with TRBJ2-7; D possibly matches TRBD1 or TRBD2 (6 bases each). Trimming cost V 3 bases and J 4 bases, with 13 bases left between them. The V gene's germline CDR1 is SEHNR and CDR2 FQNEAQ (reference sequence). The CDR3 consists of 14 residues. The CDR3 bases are TGTGCCAGCAGCTTTATTGGGGGGCCATACGAGCAGTACTTC. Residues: CASSFIGGPYEQYF.

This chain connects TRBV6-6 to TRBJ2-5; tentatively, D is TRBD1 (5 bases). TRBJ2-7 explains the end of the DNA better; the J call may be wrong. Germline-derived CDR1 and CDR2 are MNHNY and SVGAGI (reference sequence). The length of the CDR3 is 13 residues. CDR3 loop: CATLGQGNYEQYF. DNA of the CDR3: TGTGCCACCCTCGGGCAGGGAAACTACGAGCAGTACTTC.

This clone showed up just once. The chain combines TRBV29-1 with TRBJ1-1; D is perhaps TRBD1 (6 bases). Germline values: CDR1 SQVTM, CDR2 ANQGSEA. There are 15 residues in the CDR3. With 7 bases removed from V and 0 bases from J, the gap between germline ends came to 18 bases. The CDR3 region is CSALVSQGLNTEAFF. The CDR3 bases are TGCAGCGCGCTCGTTTCACAGGGTCTGAACACTGAAGCTTTCTTT.

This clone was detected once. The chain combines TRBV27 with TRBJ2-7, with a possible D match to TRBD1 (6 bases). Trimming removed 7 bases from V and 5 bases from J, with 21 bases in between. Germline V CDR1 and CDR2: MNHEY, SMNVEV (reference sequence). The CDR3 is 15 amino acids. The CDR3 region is CASKGVGTGLHEQYF. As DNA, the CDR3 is TGTGCCAGCAAAGGTGTGGGAACAGGGCTCCACGAGCAGTACTTC.

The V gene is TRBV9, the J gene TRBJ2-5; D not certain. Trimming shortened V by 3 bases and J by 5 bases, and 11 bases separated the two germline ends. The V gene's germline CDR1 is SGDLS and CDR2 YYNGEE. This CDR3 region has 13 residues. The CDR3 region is CASSAPPWETQYF. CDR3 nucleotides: TGTGCCAGCAGCGCCCCTCCGTGGGAGACCCAGTACTTC. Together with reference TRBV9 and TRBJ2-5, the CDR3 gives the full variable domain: DSGVTQTPKHLITATGQRVTLRCSPRSGDLSVYWYQQSLDQGLQFLIQYYNGEERAKGNILERFSAQQFPDLHSELNLSSLELGDSALYFCASSAPPWETQYFGPGTRLLVL.

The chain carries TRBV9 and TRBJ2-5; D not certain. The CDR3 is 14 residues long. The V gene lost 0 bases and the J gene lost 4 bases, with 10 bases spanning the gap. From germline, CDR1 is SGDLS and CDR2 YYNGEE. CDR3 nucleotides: TGTGCCAGCAGCGTAGGTCGGGTAATAGAGACCCAGTACTTC. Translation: CASSVGRVIETQYF.

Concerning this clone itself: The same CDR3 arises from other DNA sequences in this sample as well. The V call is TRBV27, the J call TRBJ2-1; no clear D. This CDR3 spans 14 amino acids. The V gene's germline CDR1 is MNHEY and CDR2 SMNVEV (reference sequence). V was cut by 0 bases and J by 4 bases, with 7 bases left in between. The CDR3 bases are TGTGCCAGCAGTTTATCGGCGGTATACAATGAGCAGTTCTTC. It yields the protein CASSLSAVYNEQFF.

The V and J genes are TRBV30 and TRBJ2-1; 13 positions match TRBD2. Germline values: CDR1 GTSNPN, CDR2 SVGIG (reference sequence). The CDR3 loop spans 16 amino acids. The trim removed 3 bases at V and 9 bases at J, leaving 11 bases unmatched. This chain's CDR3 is CAWRAYGLAGEGEQFF. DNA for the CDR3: TGTGCCTGGAGGGCCTACGGACTAGCGGGAGAGGGTGAGCAGTTCTTC. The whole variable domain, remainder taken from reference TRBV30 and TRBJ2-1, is SQTIHQWPATLVQPVGSPLSLECTVEGTSNPNLYWYRQAAGRGLQLLFYSVGIGQISSEVPQNLSASRPQDRQFILSSKKLLLSDSGFYLCAWRAYGLAGEGEQFFGPGTRLTVL.

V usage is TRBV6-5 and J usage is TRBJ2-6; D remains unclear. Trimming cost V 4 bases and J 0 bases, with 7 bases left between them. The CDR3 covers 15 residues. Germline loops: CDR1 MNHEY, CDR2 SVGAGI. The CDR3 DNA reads TGTGCCAGCAGTTTCACCCACTCTGGGGCCAACGTCCTGACTTTC. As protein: CASSFTHSGANVLTF.

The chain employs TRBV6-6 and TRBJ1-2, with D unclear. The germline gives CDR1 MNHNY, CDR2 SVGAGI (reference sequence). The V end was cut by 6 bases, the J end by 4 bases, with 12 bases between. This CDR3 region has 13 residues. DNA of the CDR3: TGTGCCAGCAGCAGTGACATCTCCTATGGCTACACCTTC. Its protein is CASSSDISYGYTF.

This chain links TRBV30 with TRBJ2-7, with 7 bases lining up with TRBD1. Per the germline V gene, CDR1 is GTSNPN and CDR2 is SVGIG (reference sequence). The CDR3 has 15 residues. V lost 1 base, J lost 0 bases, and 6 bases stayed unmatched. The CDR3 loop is CAWSAADRSSYEQYF. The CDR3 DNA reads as TGTGCCTGGAGTGCCGCGGACAGGAGCTCCTACGAGCAGTACTTC.

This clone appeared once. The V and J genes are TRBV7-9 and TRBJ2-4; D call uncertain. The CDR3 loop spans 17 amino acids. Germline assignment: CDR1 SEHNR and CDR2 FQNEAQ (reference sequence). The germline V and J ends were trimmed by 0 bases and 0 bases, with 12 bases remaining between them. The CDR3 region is CASSLAPKFIAKNIQYF. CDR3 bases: TGTGCCAGCAGCTTAGCGCCAAAATTTATAGCCAAAAACATTCAGTACTTC.

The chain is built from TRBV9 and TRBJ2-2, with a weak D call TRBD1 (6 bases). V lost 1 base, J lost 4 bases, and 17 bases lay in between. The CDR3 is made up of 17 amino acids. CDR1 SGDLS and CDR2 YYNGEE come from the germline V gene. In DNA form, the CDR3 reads TGTGCCAGCAGCGTACAGACAGGCACCCGGTTCACCGGGGAGCTGTTTTTT. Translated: CASSVQTGTRFTGELFF.

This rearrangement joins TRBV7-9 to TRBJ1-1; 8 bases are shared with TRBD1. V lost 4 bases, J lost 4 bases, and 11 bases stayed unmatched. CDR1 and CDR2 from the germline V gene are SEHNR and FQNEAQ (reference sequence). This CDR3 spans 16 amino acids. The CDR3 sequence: CASSSRTGNMGTEAFF. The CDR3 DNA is TGTGCCAGCAGCTCTCGGACAGGGAATATGGGCACTGAAGCTTTCTTT.

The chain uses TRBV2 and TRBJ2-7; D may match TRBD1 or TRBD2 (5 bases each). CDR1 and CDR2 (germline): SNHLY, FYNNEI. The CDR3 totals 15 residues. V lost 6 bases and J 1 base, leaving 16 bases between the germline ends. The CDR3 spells CASRIRGAVSYEQYF. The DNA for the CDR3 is TGTGCCAGCAGAATACGGGGCGCCGTTTCCTACGAGCAGTACTTC.

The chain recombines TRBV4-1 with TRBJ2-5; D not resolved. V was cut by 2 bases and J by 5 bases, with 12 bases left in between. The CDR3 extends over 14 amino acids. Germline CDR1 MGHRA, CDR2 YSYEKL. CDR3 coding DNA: TGCGCCAGCAGCCAACGCCAGGCCCGGGAGACCCAGTACTTC. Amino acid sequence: CASSQRQARETQYF.

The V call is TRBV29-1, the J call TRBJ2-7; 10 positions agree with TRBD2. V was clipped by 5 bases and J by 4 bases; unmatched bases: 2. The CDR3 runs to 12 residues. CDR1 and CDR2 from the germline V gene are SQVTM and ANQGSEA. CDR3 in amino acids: CSVWTSGYEQYF. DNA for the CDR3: TGCAGCGTTTGGACTAGCGGATACGAGCAGTACTTC.

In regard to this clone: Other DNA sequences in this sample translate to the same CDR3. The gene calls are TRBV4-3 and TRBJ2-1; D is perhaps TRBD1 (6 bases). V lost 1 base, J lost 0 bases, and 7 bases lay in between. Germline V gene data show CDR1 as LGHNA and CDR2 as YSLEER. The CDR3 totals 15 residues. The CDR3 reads CASSQADSSYNEQFF. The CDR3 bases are TGCGCCAGCAGCCAAGCGGACAGCTCCTACAATGAGCAGTTCTTC.

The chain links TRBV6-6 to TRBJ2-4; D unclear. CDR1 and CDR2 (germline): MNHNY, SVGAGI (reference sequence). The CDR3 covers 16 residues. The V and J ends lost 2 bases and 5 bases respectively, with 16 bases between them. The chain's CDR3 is CASSYPPAAIQNIQYF. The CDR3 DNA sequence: TGTGCCAGCAGTTACCCCCCGGCGGCAATACAAAACATTCAGTACTTC.